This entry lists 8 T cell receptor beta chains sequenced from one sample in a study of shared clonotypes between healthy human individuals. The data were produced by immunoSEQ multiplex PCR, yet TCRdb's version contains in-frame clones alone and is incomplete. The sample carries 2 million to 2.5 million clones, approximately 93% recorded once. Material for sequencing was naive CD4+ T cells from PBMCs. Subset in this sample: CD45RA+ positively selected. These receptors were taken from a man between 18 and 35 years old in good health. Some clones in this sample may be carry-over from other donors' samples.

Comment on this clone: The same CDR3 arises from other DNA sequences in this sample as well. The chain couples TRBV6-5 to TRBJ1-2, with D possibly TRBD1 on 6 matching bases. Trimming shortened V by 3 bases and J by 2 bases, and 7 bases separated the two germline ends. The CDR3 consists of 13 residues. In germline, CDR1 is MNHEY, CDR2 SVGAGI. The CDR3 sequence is CASSYGQNYGYTF. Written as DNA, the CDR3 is TGTGCCAGCAGTTATGGACAGAACTATGGCTACACCTTC.

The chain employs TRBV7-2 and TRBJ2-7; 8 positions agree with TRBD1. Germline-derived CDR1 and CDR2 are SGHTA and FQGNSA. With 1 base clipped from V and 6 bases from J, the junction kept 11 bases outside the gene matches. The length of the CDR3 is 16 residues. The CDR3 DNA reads TGTGCCAGCAGCTTAGGTGCCAGGGGGCGGAAGGCCGAGCAGTACTTC. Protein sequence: CASSLGARGRKAEQYF.

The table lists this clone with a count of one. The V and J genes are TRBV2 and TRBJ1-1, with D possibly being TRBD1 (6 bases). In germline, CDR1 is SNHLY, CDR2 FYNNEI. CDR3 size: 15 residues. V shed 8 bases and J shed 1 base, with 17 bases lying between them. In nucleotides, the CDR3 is TGTGCCAGCCGAGAGGGGGGCAGGTCGAACACTGAAGCTTTCTTT. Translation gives CASREGGRSNTEAFF.

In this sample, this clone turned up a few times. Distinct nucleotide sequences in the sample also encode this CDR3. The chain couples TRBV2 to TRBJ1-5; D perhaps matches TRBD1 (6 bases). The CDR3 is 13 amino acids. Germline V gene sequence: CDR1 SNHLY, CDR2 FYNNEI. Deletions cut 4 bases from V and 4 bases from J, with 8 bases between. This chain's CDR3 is CASSGDINQPQHF. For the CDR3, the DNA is TGTGCCAGCAGTGGGGACATTAATCAGCCCCAGCATTTT. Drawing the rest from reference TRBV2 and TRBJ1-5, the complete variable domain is EPEVTQTPSHQVTQMGQEVILRCVPISNHLYFYWYRQILGQKVEFLVSFYNNEISEKSEIFDDQFSVERPDGSNFTLKIRSTKLEDSAMYFCASSGDINQPQHFGDGTRLSIL.

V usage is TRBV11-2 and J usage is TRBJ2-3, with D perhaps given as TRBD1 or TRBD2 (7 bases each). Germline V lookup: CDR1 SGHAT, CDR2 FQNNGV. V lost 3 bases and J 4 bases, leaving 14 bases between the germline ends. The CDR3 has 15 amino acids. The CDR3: CASSFGQGGADTQYF. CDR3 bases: TGTGCCAGCAGCTTTGGGCAGGGGGGGGCAGATACGCAGTATTTT.

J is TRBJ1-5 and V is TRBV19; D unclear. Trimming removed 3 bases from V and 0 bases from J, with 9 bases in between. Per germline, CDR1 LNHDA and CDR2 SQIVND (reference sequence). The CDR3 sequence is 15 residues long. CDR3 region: CASSIIVDSNQPQHF. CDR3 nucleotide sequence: TGTGCCAGTAGTATTATAGTTGATAGCAATCAGCCCCAGCATTTT.

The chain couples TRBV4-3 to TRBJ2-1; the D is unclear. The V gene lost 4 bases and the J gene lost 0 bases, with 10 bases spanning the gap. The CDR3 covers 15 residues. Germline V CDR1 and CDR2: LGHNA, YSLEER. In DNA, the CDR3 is TGCGCCAGCAGCCTAGAAAGGAGCTCCTACAATGAGCAGTTCTTC. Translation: CASSLERSSYNEQFF.

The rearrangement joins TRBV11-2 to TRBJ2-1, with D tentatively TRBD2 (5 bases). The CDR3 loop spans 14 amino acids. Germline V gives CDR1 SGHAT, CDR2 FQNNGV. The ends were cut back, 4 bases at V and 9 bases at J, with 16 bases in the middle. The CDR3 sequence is CASSSTGMMGEQFF. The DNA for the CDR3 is TGTGCCAGCAGCTCCACCGGGATGATGGGTGAGCAGTTCTTC.